Each of the 31 T cell receptor beta chains below was sequenced from the same sample in a study of CD8+ T cells in alopecia areata listed by TCRdb under 2018. Receptors were amplified or captured by the immunoSEQ multiplex PCR assay. For TCR sequencing, RNA was extracted from every sample and reverse transcribed into cDNA to serve as template. What TCRdb holds here is the immuneACCESS table cut down to in-frame rearrangements. Part of the clones is not present; checked against another copy, under half of the missing clones reflect an unresolved V gene, and the others are unexplained. This sample holds approximately 300,000 clones in total, without any singletons. Roughly 1.2% of the sample belongs to the ten largest clones. Cells from pooled mouse cutaneous lymph nodes were stained for CD4, CD8alpha, NKG2D, NKG2ACE and other markers and then sorted on a BD Influx. Input material: CD4+ T cells sorted from a lymph node. These receptors originate from a C3H/HeJ mouse with alopecia areata. Mice from this strain have the MHC haplotype H2-k.

This clone showed up just a few times. Mouse germline and gene names are used. The read comes to an end 3 residues before the CDR3 does, leaving the germline J gene to fill in the end. The chain couples TRBV1 to TRBJ1-6; TRBD1 aligns across 8 bases. TRBJ1-6 is classed as an ORF, of uncertain function. This CDR3 contains 16 residues. Looked up from germline, CDR1 is NSQYPW and CDR2 is LRSPGD (reference sequence). With V trimmed by 0 bases and J by 5 bases, 3 bases remained unmatched. This CDR3 reads CTCSADSTGDNSPLYF. The sequenced part of the CDR3 DNA is TGCACCTGCAGTGCAGATTCGACAGGGGATAATTCGCCC.

This clone was picked up a small number of times. Genes and germline are mouse. The observed sequence ends 4 residues before the CDR3 terminus, with the missing tail filled in from the germline J gene. The chain combines TRBV1 with TRBJ2-3; D remains ambiguous. Germline loops: CDR1 NSQYPW, CDR2 LRSPGD (reference sequence). With 3 bases removed from V and 2 bases from J, the gap between germline ends came to 12 bases. This CDR3 is 15 amino acids long. The CDR3 reads CTCSAGWSVAETLYF. Incomplete CDR3 DNA: TGCACCTGCAGTGCGGGCTGGTCTGTTGCAGAA.

This clone appeared a few times. Any gene name here is a mouse gene name. The DNA ends 4 residues before the CDR3 does, and the rest of the CDR3 is filled in from the germline J gene. Other DNA sequences from this sample encode an identical CDR3 as well. This chain connects TRBV1 to TRBJ2-4, with 8 bases that match TRBD2. The germline V gene has CDR1 NSQYPW and CDR2 LRSPGD (reference sequence). This CDR3 comprises 15 residues. The J segment lost 3 bases and the V segment lost 0 bases, leaving 2 bases of the junction unmatched. The CDR3 sequence is CTCSADGGGQNTLYF. CDR3 DNA (partial): TGCACCTGCAGTGCAGATGGGGGGGGGCAAAAC.

This clone has just a few counts. Gene names follow the mouse nomenclature. From the germline J gene comes the end of the CDR3, since the read stops 4 residues before it. The chain joins TRBV5 to TRBJ2-3; 7 nucleotides agree with TRBD2. CDR3 size: 15 residues. Trimming removed 4 bases from V and 1 base from J; junction bases left unmatched: 5. CDR1 is LGHNA and CDR2 is YNLKQL in the germline V gene (reference sequence). CDR3 loop: CASSRMGGGAETLYF. The sequenced part of the CDR3 DNA is TGTGCCAGCAGCCGCATGGGGGGTGGTGCAGAA.

This clone showed up just a few times. Gene names refer to mouse genes. The read stops 4 residues short of the end of the CDR3; the missing end is completed from the germline J gene. Other nucleotide sequences from this sample produce the same CDR3. The chain combines TRBV5 with TRBJ2-1; 10 positions match TRBD1. V dropped 4 bases and J dropped 2; count of bases not matched to a gene: 2. Germline V lookup: CDR1 LGHNA, CDR2 YNLKQL (reference sequence). The CDR3 length is 15 residues. This chain's CDR3 is CASSPGTGDYAEQFF. CDR3 DNA, as far as it was read: TGTGCCAGCAGCCCTGGGACAGGGGACTATGCT.

This clone was found many times. The germline and genes are mouse ones. From the germline J gene comes the end of the CDR3, since the read stops 4 residues before it. Other DNA sequences of this sample code for an identical CDR3. The gene calls are TRBV19 and TRBJ2-3; D perhaps matches TRBD1 (5 bases). Germline V gene sequence: CDR1 FNHDT, CDR2 SITEND (reference sequence). Trimming stripped 5 bases from V and 0 bases from J, with 7 bases between. CDR3 length: 13 amino acids. The part of the CDR3 DNA that was read is TGTGCCAGCAGGGACAATAGTGCAGAA. This gives the protein CASRDNSAE. In full, the CDR3 is CASRDNSAETLYF.

Notes on this clone: Gene names denote mouse genes. The CDR3 end lies 4 residues beyond the end of the read and is filled in from the germline J gene. V is TRBV13-2 and J is TRBJ2-5; 7 positions agree with TRBD2. CDR3 length: 15 amino acids. The germline V gene has CDR1 NNHNN and CDR2 SYGAGS (reference sequence). CDR3 DNA, as far as it was read: TGTGCCAGCGGTGATGCTAGACTGGGAGAAGAC. The encoded protein is CASGDARLGED. The full CDR3 protein reads CASGDARLGEDTQYF.

Note on this clone: The genes and germline here are from mouse. Read data end 4 residues before the CDR3 end; the end is taken from the germline J gene. The chain recombines TRBV13-2 with TRBJ2-5, with a weak D call TRBD2 (5 bases). The germline CDR1 and CDR2 sequences are NNHNN and SYGAGS (reference sequence). V lost 2 bases to trimming and J lost 2 bases, with 9 bases between them. The CDR3 extends over 14 amino acids. Partial CDR3 DNA: TGTGCCAGCGGTGAAGGCTGGGTCCAAGAC. It translates to CASGEGWVQD. The CDR3 reads in full as CASGEGWVQDTQYF.

Notes on this clone: Germline and genes here are mouse. The CDR3 is cut off 4 residues early in the read; its end comes from the germline J gene. J is TRBJ2-1 and V is TRBV1, with TRBD2 matching 8 bases. The CDR3 extends over 14 amino acids. Trimming removed 4 bases from V and 3 bases from J; junction bases left unmatched: 2. Germline V gene sequence: CDR1 NSQYPW, CDR2 LRSPGD (reference sequence). The CDR3 DNA, read in part, is TGCACCTGCAGTGTTGGGGGGGGCTATGCT. Residues: CTCSVGGGYA. The whole CDR3 is CTCSVGGGYAEQFF.

This clone was observed many times. Germline and genes: mouse. The read ends 4 residues shy of where the CDR3 ends; the end is completed using the germline J gene. Other nucleotide sequences from this sample produce the same CDR3. V gene TRBV1 combines with J gene TRBJ1-1; 7 nucleotides agree with TRBD1. The CDR3 is made up of 15 amino acids. J gave up 0 bases and V 2 bases, and 3 bases lay outside the gene matches. The V gene's germline CDR1 is NSQYPW and CDR2 LRSPGD (reference sequence). The CDR3 bases that were read are TGCACCTGCAGTGCAACCGGGACAGCAAACACA. Translated: CTCSATGTANT. The CDR3 as a whole reads CTCSATGTANTEVFF.

With regard to this clone: The gene names here belong to mouse. The read finishes 4 residues shy of the CDR3 end, and the germline J gene is used to complete it. The chain combines TRBV13-3 with TRBJ2-7, with 10 bases matching TRBD2. This CDR3 comprises 14 residues. With V trimmed by 5 bases and J by 3 bases, 5 bases remained unmatched. Germline V gene sequence: CDR1 NNHDY, CDR2 SYVADS. The CDR3 DNA, read in part, is TGTGCCAGCAGGAAACTGGGGGGGATCTAT. It encodes CASRKLGGIY. The complete CDR3 reads CASRKLGGIYEQYF.

In regard to this clone: The gene names here belong to mouse. The CDR3 is cut off 4 residues early in the read; its end comes from the germline J gene. The same CDR3 also results from other DNA sequences found in this sample. The V gene is TRBV31, the J gene TRBJ2-3; 8 bases are shared with TRBD1. Germline V gene lookup returns CDR1 GKSSPN and CDR2 SITVG. The CDR3 is 15 amino acids. The V gene end was trimmed by 2 bases and the J gene end by 0 bases; junction bases not matched to a gene: 4. This CDR3 reads CAWSRTGTSAETLYF. The part of the CDR3 DNA that was read is TGTGCCTGGAGTAGGACAGGGACTAGTGCAGAA.

This clone was counted a few times. Each gene name is a mouse one. The CDR3 end is not reached by the read, which stops 4 residues before it; the germline J gene fills it in. The rearrangement links TRBV1 to TRBJ2-2; tentative D call: TRBD1 (6 bases). This CDR3 has 15 amino acids. The germline gives CDR1 NSQYPW, CDR2 LRSPGD (reference sequence). Trimming cost V 1 base and J 1 base, with 7 bases left between them. The sequenced part of the CDR3 DNA is TGCACCTGCAGTGCAGCAGGGGTAAACACCGGG. Its protein is CTCSAAGVNTG. The full CDR3 protein is CTCSAAGVNTGQLYF. Complete variable domain (other parts from reference TRBV1 and TRBJ2-2): VTLLEQNPRWRLVPRGQAVNLRCILKNSQYPWMSWYQQDLQKQLQWLFTLRSPGDKEVKSLPGADYLATRVTDTELRLQVANMSQGRTLYCTCSAAGVNTGQLYFGEGSKLTVL.

This clone was picked up a small number of times. Mouse gene names apply. The read terminates 4 residues before the CDR3 end, so the remaining end is supplied by the germline J gene. The J gene is TRBJ2-7, the V gene TRBV5, with TRBD2 matching over 8 bases. Looked up from germline, CDR1 is LGHNA and CDR2 is YNLKQL (reference sequence). The CDR3 loop spans 14 amino acids. The CDR3 bases that were read are TGTGCCAGCAGCCAAGTTGGGGGGGATGAT. Translation gives CASSQVGGDD. The CDR3, in full, reads CASSQVGGDDEQYF.

In the case of this clone: Genes and germline are mouse. The DNA ends 4 residues before the CDR3 does, and the rest of the CDR3 is filled in from the germline J gene. V gene TRBV29 combines with J gene TRBJ1-2, with D unresolved. Germline-derived CDR1 and CDR2 are MSHET and SYDVDS. The CDR3 spans 13 residues. V was pared by 8 bases and J by 0 bases, with 10 bases between. The CDR3 protein is CASSYTANSDYTF. The CDR3 DNA, read in part, is TGTGCTAGCTCCTACACCGCAAACTCC.

This clone was recorded a few times. The gene names given are mouse names. The read terminates 4 residues before the CDR3 end, so the remaining end is supplied by the germline J gene. The rearrangement joins TRBV13-2 to TRBJ1-2; 7 nucleotides match TRBD1. The CDR3 has 14 amino acids. Germline CDR1 and CDR2: NNHNN and SYGAGS (reference sequence). The J segment lost 2 bases and the V segment lost 2 bases, leaving 3 bases of the junction unmatched. CDR3 sequence: CASGERGLNSDYTF. The part of the CDR3 DNA that was read is TGTGCCAGCGGTGAAAGGGGGCTGAACTCC.

This clone has only a few counts. Germline and genes: mouse. With the read ending 4 residues before the CDR3 end, the germline J gene is used to fill in that end. The V and J genes are TRBV29 and TRBJ2-7; 11 nucleotides align to TRBD2. CDR1 and CDR2 from the germline V gene are MSHET and SYDVDS. The CDR3 is 13 amino acids. Incomplete CDR3 DNA: TGTGCTAGCAGGACTGGGGGGGTTTAT. It encodes CASRTGGVY. The CDR3 as a whole reads CASRTGGVYEQYF.

To note about this clone: Each gene name is a mouse one. Coverage ceases 3 residues before the CDR3 finishes, and the germline J gene fills in the end. The rearrangement links TRBV31 to TRBJ1-6; TRBD1 matches at 7 bases. TRBJ1-6 is noted as an ORF with a role that remains uncertain. CDR1 and CDR2 from the germline V gene are GKSSPN and SITVG. The CDR3 totals 14 residues. The ends lost 1 base at V and 5 bases at J; junction bases unmatched: 2. CDR3 region: CAWSRGTDNSPLYF. The DNA read from the CDR3 is TGTGCCTGGAGTCGAGGGACAGATAATTCGCCC.

Comments on this clone: Gene labels here are mouse ones. Coverage ceases 4 residues before the CDR3 finishes, and the germline J gene fills in the end. V is TRBV17 and J is TRBJ2-3; TRBD2 agrees at 12 bases. This CDR3 has 16 residues. Germline V gives CDR1 MNHDT, CDR2 YYDKIL. Trimming at V came to 5 bases and at J to 0 bases, leaving 3 bases not matched to a gene. The CDR3 spells CASSDGLGGSAETLYF. The covered CDR3 bases are TGTGCTAGCAGTGACGGACTGGGGGGGAGTGCAGAA. Looking up the rest from reference TRBV17 and TRBJ2-3 gives the full variable domain: DTTVKQNPRYKLARVGKPVNLICSQTMNHDTMYWYQKKPNQAPKLLLFYYDKILNREADTFEKFQSSRPNNSFCSLYIGSAGLEYSAMYLCASSDGLGGSAETLYFGSGTRLTVL.

This clone showed up just a few times. The gene names here belong to mouse. Read coverage stops 4 residues before the CDR3 terminus; the germline J gene supplies the remainder. The rearrangement joins TRBV13-3 to TRBJ1-1; 8 positions match TRBD1. Germline trimming cut 2 bases from V and 0 bases from J; bases unmatched to any gene: 0. This CDR3 comprises 14 residues. Germline V gene data show CDR1 as NNHDY and CDR2 as SYVADS. Partial CDR3 DNA: TGTGCCAGCAGTGAGACAGGGGCAAACACA. Protein sequence: CASSETGANT. The full CDR3 protein reads CASSETGANTEVFF.

This clone was detected only a few times. The gene names here belong to mouse. Read sequence stops 4 residues before the CDR3 end, and the germline J gene provides the missing end. The sample has other DNA sequences that encode this CDR3 too. The chain recombines TRBV1 with TRBJ2-2; 10 bases line up with TRBD1. The J segment lost 2 bases and the V segment lost 1 base, leaving 1 base of the junction unmatched. The germline gives CDR1 NSQYPW, CDR2 LRSPGD (reference sequence). This CDR3 contains 16 residues. The sequenced part of the CDR3 DNA is TGCACCTGCAGTGCAGTGGGACAGGGGAACACCGGG. The encoded protein is CTCSAVGQGNTG. The CDR3, in full, reads CTCSAVGQGNTGQLYF. The full variable domain, its missing parts supplied by reference TRBV1 and TRBJ2-2, is VTLLEQNPRWRLVPRGQAVNLRCILKNSQYPWMSWYQQDLQKQLQWLFTLRSPGDKEVKSLPGADYLATRVTDTELRLQVANMSQGRTLYCTCSAVGQGNTGQLYFGEGSKLTVL.

Worth noting for this clone: Gene and germline names: mouse. The read comes to an end 4 residues before the CDR3 does, leaving the germline J gene to fill in the end. Other DNA sequences in the same sample also yield this CDR3. The rearrangement uses TRBV5 and TRBJ2-2; D call uncertain. V lost 0 bases and J 0 bases, leaving 5 bases between the germline ends. This CDR3 contains 15 residues. Germline values: CDR1 LGHNA, CDR2 YNLKQL (reference sequence). The sequenced part of the CDR3 DNA is TGTGCCAGCAGCCAAGACAGTGCAAACACCGGG. Protein sequence: CASSQDSANTG. The whole CDR3 sequence reads CASSQDSANTGQLYF.

Worth noting for this clone: Gene names and germline refer to mouse. Coverage ceases 4 residues before the CDR3 finishes, and the germline J gene fills in the end. This same CDR3 is encoded by further DNA sequences in the sample. The V call is TRBV5, the J call TRBJ2-7, with 9 bases identical to TRBD1. J gave up 3 bases and V 2 bases, and 2 bases lay outside the gene matches. The CDR3 has 14 residues. Germline V gene data show CDR1 as LGHNA and CDR2 as YNLKQL (reference sequence). The part of the CDR3 DNA that was read is TGTGCCAGCAGCCAAAGGGACAGGGTCTAT. Its protein is CASSQRDRVY. The whole CDR3 is CASSQRDRVYEQYF.

This clone was found a few times. Gene names and germline refer to mouse. The read ends 4 residues before the CDR3 terminus; that terminus is restored from the germline J gene. The chain carries TRBV13-1 and TRBJ2-3, with 9 positions matching TRBD1. Germline CDR1 and CDR2: NSHNY and SYGAGN. The CDR3 totals 15 residues. Trimming removed 6 bases from V and 1 base from J; junction bases left unmatched: 6. CDR3 amino acids: CASKTGQGGAETLYF. Incomplete CDR3 DNA: TGTGCCAGCAAGACGGGACAGGGTGGTGCAGAA.

This clone showed up just a few times. Genes here carry mouse names. The sequenced fragment ends 4 residues before the CDR3 boundary, so the rest is inferred from the germline J gene. The gene calls are TRBV13-3 and TRBJ2-1; TRBD2 matches at 10 bases. CDR3 length equals 15 residues. CDR1 is NNHDY and CDR2 is SYVADS in the germline V gene. Trimming removed 2 bases from V and 6 bases from J; junction bases left unmatched: 5. CDR3 DNA (partial): TGTGCCAGCAGTGAAAAACTGGGGGGGAGTGCT. Protein: CASSEKLGGSA. The entire CDR3 sequence reads CASSEKLGGSAEQFF.

This clone has only a few counts. The genes and germline here are from mouse. The observed sequence ends 4 residues before the CDR3 terminus, with the missing tail filled in from the germline J gene. The V call is TRBV1, the J call TRBJ2-7; 9 bases fit TRBD2. The CDR3 contains 13 residues. Per the germline V gene, CDR1 is NSQYPW and CDR2 is LRSPGD (reference sequence). CDR3 DNA, as far as it was read: TGCACCTGCAGTGTGACTGGGGGTTAT. Translating gives CTCSVTGGY. The entire CDR3 sequence reads CTCSVTGGYEQYF.

As concerns this clone: The gene names given are mouse names. With the read ending 4 residues before the CDR3 end, the germline J gene is used to fill in that end. This sample also contains other DNA sequences that code for the same CDR3. The chain has TRBV31 and TRBJ1-2; D might be TRBD1 (5 bases). V lost 0 bases to trimming and J lost 0 bases, with 8 bases between them. The CDR3 runs to 14 residues. Germline lookup yields CDR1 GKSSPN and CDR2 SITVG. CDR3 residues: CAWSLGGTNSDYTF. The CDR3 DNA, read in part, is TGTGCCTGGAGTCTGGGGGGAACAAACTCC.

This clone appeared a few times. Gene and germline names: mouse. The DNA ends 4 residues before the CDR3 does, and the rest of the CDR3 is filled in from the germline J gene. The V call is TRBV13-1, the J call TRBJ2-4, with TRBD1 identical over 10 bases. Germline CDR1 and CDR2: NSHNY and SYGAGN. This CDR3 comprises 14 residues. V was clipped by 6 bases and J by 0 bases; unmatched bases: 1. CDR3 bases read: TGTGCCAGCAAGGACAGGGGGAGTCAAAAC. This codes for CASKDRGSQN. The CDR3 as a whole reads CASKDRGSQNTLYF.

This clone was detected only a few times. The listed genes are named as in mouse. The CDR3 here is CASSAGASDYTF. CDR3 DNA (partial): TGTGCCAGCAGTGCAGGGGCCTCC. The chain is built from TRBV13-1 and TRBJ1-2; a weak D match, TRBD1 (6 bases). The read ends 4 residues before the CDR3 terminus; that terminus is restored from the germline J gene. V was pared by 3 bases and J by 4 bases, with 7 bases between. Germline V gene lookup returns CDR1 NSHNY and CDR2 SYGAGN. The CDR3 runs to 12 residues.

This clone occurred a few times. Genes and germline are mouse. The CDR3 extends 4 residues past the end of the read, so its final part is completed from the germline J gene. V and J are TRBV13-1 and TRBJ1-1, with 11 bases identical to TRBD1. The germline V gene encodes CDR1 NSHNY and CDR2 SYGAGN. The CDR3 covers 15 residues. The CDR3 here is CASSETGQGAGEVFF. CDR3 bases read: TGTGCCAGCAGTGAAACTGGACAGGGGGCAGGA.

A remark on this clone: Mouse names are used for the genes. The read stops 4 residues short of the end of the CDR3; the missing end is completed from the germline J gene. V is TRBV29 and J is TRBJ1-2; D possibly corresponds to TRBD1 (5 bases). V was pared by 2 bases and J by 0 bases, with 7 bases between. The germline gives CDR1 MSHET, CDR2 SYDVDS. CDR3 length equals 14 residues. The CDR3 bases that were read are TGTGCTAGCAGTTTAGGACACCCAAACTCC. It translates to CASSLGHPNS. The full-length CDR3 reads as CASSLGHPNSDYTF.